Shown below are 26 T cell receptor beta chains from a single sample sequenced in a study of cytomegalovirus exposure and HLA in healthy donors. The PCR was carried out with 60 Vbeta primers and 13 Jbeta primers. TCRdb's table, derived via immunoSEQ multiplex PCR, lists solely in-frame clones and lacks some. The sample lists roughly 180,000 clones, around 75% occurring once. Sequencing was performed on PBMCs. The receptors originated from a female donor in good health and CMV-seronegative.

This CDR3 reads CASSLARTGEGGYTF. CDR3 nucleotide sequence: TGTGCCAGCAGCTTGGCCCGGACAGGGGAGGGTGGCTACACCTTC. This chain joins TRBV7-2 and TRBJ1-2, with 9 bases fitting TRBD1. The V gene's germline CDR1 is SGHTA and CDR2 FQGNSA. The CDR3 has 15 residues. With V trimmed by 3 bases and J by 7 bases, 9 bases remained unmatched.

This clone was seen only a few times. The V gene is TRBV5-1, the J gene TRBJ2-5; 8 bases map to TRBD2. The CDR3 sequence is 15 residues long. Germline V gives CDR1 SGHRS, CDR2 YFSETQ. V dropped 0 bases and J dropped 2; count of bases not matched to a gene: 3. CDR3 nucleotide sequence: TGCGCCAGCAGCTTGGGACTAGCGATTCAAGAGACCCAGTACTTC. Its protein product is CASSLGLAIQETQYF.

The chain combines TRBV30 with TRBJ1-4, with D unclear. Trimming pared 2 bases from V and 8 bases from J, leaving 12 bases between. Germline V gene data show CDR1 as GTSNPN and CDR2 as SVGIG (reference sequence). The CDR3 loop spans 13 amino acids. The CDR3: CAWSQQVFEKLFF. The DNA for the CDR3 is TGTGCCTGGAGTCAGCAGGTCTTCGAAAAACTGTTTTTT.

The CDR3 region is CASSWTGGEDGYTF. Here the CDR3 DNA reads TGTGCCAGCTCCTGGACAGGGGGCGAGGATGGCTACACCTTC. The chain is built from TRBV18 and TRBJ1-2, with TRBD1 matching over 11 bases. CDR3 length: 14 residues. J was trimmed by 6 bases and V by 6 bases; bases with no gene match: 6. Looked up from germline, CDR1 is KGHSH and CDR2 is LQKENI.

CDR3 bases: TGTGCCAGCAGCCCTATCGGGGGCAATGAGCAGTTCTTC. As protein: CASSPIGGNEQFF. V usage is TRBV7-9 and J usage is TRBJ2-1; perhaps TRBD2 as D (6 bases). Germline values: CDR1 SEHNR, CDR2 FQNEAQ (reference sequence). This CDR3 region has 13 residues. V lost 5 bases, J lost 6 bases, and 11 bases lay in between.

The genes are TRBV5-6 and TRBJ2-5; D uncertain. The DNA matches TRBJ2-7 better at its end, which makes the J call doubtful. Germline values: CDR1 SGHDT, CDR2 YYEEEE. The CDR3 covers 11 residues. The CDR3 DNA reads TGTGCCAGCAGCTCGGACTACGAGCAGTACTTC. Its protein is CASSSDYEQYF.

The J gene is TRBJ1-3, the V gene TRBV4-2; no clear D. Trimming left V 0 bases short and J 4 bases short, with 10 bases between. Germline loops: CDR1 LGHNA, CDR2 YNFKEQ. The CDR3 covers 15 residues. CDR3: CASSQDRGPGNTIYF. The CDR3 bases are TGTGCCAGCAGCCAAGACCGGGGTCCGGGAAACACCATATATTTT.

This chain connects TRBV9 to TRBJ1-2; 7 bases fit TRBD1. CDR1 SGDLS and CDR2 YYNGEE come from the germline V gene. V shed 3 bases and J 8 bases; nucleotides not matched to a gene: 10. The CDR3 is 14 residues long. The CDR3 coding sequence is TGTGCCAGCAGCGCTGGGCGGACAGGAGAAGGCTACACCTTC. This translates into CASSAGRTGEGYTF. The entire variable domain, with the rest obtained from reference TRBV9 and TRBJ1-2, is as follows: DSGVTQTPKHLITATGQRVTLRCSPRSGDLSVYWYQQSLDQGLQFLIQYYNGEERAKGNILERFSAQQFPDLHSELNLSSLELGDSALYFCASSAGRTGEGYTFGSGTRLTVV.

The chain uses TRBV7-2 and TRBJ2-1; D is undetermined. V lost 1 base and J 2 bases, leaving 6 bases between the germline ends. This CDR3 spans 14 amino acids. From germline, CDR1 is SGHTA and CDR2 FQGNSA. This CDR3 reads CASSLVSAYNEQFF. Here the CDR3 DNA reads TGTGCCAGCAGCTTAGTCTCGGCCTACAATGAGCAGTTCTTC.

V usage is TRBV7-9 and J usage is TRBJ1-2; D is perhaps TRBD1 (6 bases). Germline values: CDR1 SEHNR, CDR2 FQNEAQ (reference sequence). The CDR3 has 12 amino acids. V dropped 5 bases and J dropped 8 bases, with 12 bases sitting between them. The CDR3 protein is CASSQNRDGYTF. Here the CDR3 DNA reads TGTGCCAGCAGCCAGAACAGGGACGGCTACACCTTC.

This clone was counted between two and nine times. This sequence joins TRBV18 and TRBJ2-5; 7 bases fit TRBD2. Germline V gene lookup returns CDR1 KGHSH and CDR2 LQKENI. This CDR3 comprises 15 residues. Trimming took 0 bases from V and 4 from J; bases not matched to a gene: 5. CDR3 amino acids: CASSPPASGRETQYF. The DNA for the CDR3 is TGTGCCAGCTCACCACCGGCTAGCGGAAGAGAGACCCAGTACTTC. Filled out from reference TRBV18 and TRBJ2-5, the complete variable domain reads NAGVMQNPRHLVRRRGQEARLRCSPMKGHSHVYWYRQLPEEGLKFMVYLQKENIIDESGMPKERFSAEFPKEGPSILRIQQVVRGDSAAYFCASSPPASGRETQYFGPGTRLLVL.

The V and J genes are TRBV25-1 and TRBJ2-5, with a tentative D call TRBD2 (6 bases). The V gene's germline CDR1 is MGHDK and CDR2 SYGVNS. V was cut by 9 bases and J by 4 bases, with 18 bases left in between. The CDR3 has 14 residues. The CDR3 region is CARPAGAGPETQYF. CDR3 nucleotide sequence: TGTGCCAGACCCGCTGGGGCGGGGCCAGAGACCCAGTACTTC.

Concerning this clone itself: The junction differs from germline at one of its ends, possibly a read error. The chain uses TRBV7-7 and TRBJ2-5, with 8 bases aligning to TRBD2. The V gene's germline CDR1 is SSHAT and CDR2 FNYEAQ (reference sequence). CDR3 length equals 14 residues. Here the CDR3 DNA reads TGTGCTAGCAGCCCCACTAGCGGAAAAGAGACCCAGTACTTC. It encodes CASSPTSGKETQYF. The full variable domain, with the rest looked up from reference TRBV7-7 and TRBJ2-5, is GAGVSQSPRYKVTKRGQDVTLRCDPISSHATLYWYQQALGQGPEFLTYFNYEAQPDKSGLPSDRFSAERPEGSISTLTIQRTEQRDSAMYRCASSPTSGKETQYFGPGTRLLVL.

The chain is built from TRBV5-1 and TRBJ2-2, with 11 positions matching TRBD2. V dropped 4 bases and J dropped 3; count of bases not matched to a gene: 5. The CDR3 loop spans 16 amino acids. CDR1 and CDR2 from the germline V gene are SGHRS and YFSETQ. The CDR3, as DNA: TGCGCCAGCAGCGACAGACTAGCGGGGCACACCGGGGAGCTGTTTTTT. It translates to CASSDRLAGHTGELFF.

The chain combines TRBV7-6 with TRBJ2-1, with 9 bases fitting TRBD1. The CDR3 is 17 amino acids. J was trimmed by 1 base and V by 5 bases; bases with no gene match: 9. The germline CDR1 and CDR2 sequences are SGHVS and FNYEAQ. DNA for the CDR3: TGTGCCAGCAGCCCGAAACAGGGGGCCCAATCCTACAATGAGCAGTTCTTC. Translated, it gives CASSPKQGAQSYNEQFF. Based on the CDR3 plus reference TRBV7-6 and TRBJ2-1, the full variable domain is GAGVSQSPRYKVTKRGQDVALRCDPISGHVSLYWYRQALGQGPEFLTYFNYEAQQDKSGLPNDRFSAERPEGSISTLTIQRTEQRDSAMYRCASSPKQGAQSYNEQFFGPGTRLTVL.

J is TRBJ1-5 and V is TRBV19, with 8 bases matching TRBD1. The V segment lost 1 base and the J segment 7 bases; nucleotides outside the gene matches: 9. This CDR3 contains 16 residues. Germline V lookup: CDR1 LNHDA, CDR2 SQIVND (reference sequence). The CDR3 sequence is CASSIGIGQGHQPQHF. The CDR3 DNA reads TGTGCCAGTAGTATAGGCATAGGACAGGGACACCAGCCCCAGCATTTT.

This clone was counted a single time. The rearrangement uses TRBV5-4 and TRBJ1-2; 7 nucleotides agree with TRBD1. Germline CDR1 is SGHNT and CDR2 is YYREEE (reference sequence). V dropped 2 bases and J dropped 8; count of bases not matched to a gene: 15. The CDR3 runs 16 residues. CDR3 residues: CASSFGHMTGNEGYTF. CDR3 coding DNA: TGTGCCAGCAGCTTTGGCCATATGACAGGGAACGAGGGCTACACCTTC.

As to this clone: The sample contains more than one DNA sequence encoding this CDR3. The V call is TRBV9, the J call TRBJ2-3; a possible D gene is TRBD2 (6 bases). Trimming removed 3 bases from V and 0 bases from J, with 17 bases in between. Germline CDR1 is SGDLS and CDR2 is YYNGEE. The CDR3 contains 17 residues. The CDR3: CASSAELGTSSTDTQYF. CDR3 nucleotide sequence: TGTGCCAGCAGCGCCGAATTAGGGACTTCCAGCACAGATACGCAGTATTTT.

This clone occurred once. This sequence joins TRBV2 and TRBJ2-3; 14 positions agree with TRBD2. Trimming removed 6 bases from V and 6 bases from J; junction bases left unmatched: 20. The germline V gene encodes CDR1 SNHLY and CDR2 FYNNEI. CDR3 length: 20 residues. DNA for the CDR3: TGTGCCAGCAGGCCGGGACTAGCGGGAGCCCTTGAGAACTTTAGGGATACGCAGTATTTT. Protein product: CASRPGLAGALENFRDTQYF.

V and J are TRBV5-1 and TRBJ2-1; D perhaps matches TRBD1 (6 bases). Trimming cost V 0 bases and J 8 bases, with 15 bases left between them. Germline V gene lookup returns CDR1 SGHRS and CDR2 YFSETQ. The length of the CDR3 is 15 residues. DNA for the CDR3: TGCGCCAGCAGCTTGGGGACAGCCCTAGGCGATGAGCAGTTCTTC. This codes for CASSLGTALGDEQFF. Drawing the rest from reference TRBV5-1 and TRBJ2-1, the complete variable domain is KAGVTQTPRYLIKTRGQQVTLSCSPISGHRSVSWYQQTPGQGLQFLFEYFSETQRNKGNFPGRFSGRQFSNSRSEMNVSTLELGDSALYLCASSLGTALGDEQFFGPGTRLTVL.

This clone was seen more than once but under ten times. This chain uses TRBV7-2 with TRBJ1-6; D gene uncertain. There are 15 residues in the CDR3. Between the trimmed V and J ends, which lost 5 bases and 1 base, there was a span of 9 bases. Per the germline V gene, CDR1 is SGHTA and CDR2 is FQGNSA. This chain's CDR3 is CASSPAPSYNSPLHF. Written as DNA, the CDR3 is TGTGCCAGCAGCCCAGCGCCGTCCTATAATTCACCCCTCCACTTT.

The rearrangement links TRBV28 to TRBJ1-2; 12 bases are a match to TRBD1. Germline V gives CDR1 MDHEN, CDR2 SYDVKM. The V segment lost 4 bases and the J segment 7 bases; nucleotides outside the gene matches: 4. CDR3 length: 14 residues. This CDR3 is CASSWGQGAVGYTF. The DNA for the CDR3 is TGTGCCAGCAGTTGGGGACAGGGGGCGGTTGGCTACACCTTC.

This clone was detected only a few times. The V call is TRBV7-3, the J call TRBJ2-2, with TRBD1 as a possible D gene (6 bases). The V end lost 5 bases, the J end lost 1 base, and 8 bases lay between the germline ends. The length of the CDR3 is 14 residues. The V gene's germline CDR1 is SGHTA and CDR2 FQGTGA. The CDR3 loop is CASSLRGNTGELFF. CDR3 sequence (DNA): TGTGCCAGCAGCCTCAGGGGGAACACCGGGGAGCTGTTTTTT.

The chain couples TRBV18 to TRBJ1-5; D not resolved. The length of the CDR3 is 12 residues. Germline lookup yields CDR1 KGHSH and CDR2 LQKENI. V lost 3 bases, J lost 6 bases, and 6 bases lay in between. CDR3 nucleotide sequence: TGTGCCAGCTCACCGGGAGGTCAGCCCCAGCATTTT. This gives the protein CASSPGGQPQHF. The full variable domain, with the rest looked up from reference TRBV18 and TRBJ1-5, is NAGVMQNPRHLVRRRGQEARLRCSPMKGHSHVYWYRQLPEEGLKFMVYLQKENIIDESGMPKERFSAEFPKEGPSILRIQQVVRGDSAAYFCASSPGGQPQHFGDGTRLSIL.

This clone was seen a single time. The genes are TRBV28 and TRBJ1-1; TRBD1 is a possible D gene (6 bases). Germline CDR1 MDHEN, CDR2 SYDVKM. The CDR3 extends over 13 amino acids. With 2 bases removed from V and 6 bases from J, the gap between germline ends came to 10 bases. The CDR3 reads CASSLITGPEAFF. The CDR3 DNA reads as TGTGCCAGCAGTTTAATCACAGGGCCTGAAGCTTTCTTT.

DNA of the CDR3: TGTGCCAGCTCGCATCTTCGAGGGCCAGATACGCAGTATTTT. This encodes CASSHLRGPDTQYF. The V and J genes are TRBV18 and TRBJ2-3; weak D call: TRBD2 (5 bases). Germline-derived CDR1 and CDR2 are KGHSH and LQKENI. The CDR3 is 14 residues long. Trimming stripped 6 bases from V and 4 bases from J, with 14 bases between.